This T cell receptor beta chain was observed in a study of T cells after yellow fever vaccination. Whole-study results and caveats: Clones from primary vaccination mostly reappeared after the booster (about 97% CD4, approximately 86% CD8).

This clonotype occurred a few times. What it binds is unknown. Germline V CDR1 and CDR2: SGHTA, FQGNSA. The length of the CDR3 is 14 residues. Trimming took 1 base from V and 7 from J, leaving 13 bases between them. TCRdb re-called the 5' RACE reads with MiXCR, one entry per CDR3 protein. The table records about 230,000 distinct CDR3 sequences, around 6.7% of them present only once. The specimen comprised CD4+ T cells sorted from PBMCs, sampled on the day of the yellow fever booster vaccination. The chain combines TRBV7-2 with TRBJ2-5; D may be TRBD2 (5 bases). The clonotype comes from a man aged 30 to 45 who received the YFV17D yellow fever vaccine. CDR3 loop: CASSLERTAGTQYF. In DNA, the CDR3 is TGTGCCAGCAGCTTAGAGCGGACCGCGGGGACCCAGTACTTC. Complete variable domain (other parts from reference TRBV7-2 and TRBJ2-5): GAGVSQSPSNKVTEKGKDVELRCDPISGHTALYWYRQSLGQGLEFLIYFQGNSAPDKSGLPSDRFSAERTGGSVSTLTIQRTQQEDSAVYLCASSLERTAGTQYFGPGTRLLVL.